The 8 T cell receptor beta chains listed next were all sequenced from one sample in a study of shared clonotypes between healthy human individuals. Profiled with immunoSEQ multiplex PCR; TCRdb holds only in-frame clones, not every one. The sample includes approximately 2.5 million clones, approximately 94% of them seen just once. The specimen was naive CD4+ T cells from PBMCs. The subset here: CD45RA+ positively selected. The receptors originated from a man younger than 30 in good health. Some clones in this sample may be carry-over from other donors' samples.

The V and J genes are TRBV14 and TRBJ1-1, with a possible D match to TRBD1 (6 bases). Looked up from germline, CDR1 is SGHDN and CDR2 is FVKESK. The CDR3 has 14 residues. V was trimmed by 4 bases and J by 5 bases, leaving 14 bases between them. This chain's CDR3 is CASSRLRGKTEAFF. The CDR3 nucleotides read TGTGCCAGCAGCCGGTTAAGGGGGAAGACTGAAGCTTTCTTT.

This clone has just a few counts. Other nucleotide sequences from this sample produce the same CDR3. CDR3 DNA: TGTGCCAGCAGCTTAGGCCTCTCTGGAAACACCATATATTTT. It is translated as CASSLGLSGNTIYF. The chain carries TRBV7-2 and TRBJ1-3, with D hard to call. The V end lost 1 base, the J end lost 0 bases, and 4 bases lay between the germline ends. The CDR3 is 14 amino acids. Germline CDR1 is SGHTA and CDR2 is FQGNSA.

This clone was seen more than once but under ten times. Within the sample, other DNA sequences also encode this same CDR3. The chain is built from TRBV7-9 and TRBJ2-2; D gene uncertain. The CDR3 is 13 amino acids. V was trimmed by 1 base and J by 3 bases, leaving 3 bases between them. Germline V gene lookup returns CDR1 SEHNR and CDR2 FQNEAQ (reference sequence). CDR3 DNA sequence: TGTGCCAGCAGCTTAGATTACACCGGGGAGCTGTTTTTT. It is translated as CASSLDYTGELFF.

The CDR3 DNA reads TGTGCCAGCAGTTTTATCGGAGAGGGCGATGAGCAGTTCTTC. Its translation is CASSFIGEGDEQFF. The chain uses TRBV28 and TRBJ2-1; D might be TRBD2 (5 bases). CDR3 length equals 14 residues. CDR1 is MDHEN, CDR2 SYDVKM, per germline. V gave up 3 bases and J gave up 8 bases, with 14 bases separating them.

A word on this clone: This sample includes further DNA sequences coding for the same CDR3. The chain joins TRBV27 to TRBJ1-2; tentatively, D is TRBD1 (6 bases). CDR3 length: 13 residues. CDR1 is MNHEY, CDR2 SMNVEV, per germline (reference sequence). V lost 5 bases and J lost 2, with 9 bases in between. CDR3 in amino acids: CASSPQGNYGYTF. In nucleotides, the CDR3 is TGTGCCAGCAGTCCTCAGGGGAACTATGGCTACACCTTC.

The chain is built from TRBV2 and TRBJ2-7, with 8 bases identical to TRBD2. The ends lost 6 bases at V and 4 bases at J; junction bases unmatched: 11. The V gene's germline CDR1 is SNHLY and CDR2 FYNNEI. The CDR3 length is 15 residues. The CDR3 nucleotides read TGTGCCAGCAGGAGGGAAACTAGCGGTTCTTACGAGCAGTACTTC. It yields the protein CASRRETSGSYEQYF.

DNA for the CDR3: TGTGCCAGTGGGGACAGGGGTAACTACGAGCAGTACTTC. Residues: CASGDRGNYEQYF. This sequence joins TRBV10-3 and TRBJ2-7; 10 bases line up with TRBD1. Germline V gene data show CDR1 as ENHRY and CDR2 as SYGVKD. CDR3 size: 13 residues. Unmatched junction bases numbered 6, after V lost 10 bases and J lost 3 bases.

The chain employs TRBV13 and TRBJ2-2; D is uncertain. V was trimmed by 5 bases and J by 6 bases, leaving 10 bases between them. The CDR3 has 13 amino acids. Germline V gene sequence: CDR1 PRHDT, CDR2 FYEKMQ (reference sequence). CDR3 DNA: TGTGCCAGCAGCCCCCGTCGGTCCGGGGAGCTGTTTTTT. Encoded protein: CASSPRRSGELFF.